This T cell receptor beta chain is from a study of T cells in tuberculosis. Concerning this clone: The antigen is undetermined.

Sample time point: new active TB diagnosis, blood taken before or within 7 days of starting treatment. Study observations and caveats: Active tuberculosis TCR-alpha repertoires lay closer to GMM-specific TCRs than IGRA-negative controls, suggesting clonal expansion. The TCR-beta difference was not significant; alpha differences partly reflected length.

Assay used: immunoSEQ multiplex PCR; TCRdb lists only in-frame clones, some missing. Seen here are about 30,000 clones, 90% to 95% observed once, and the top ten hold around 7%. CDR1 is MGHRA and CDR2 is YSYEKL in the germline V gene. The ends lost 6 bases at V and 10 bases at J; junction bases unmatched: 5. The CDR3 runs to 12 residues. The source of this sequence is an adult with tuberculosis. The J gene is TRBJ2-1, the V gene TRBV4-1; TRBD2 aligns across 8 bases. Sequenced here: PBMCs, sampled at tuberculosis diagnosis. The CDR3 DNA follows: TGCGCCAGCAGGGCAGCGGGGGAAGAGCAGTTCTTC. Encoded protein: CASRAAGEEQFF.